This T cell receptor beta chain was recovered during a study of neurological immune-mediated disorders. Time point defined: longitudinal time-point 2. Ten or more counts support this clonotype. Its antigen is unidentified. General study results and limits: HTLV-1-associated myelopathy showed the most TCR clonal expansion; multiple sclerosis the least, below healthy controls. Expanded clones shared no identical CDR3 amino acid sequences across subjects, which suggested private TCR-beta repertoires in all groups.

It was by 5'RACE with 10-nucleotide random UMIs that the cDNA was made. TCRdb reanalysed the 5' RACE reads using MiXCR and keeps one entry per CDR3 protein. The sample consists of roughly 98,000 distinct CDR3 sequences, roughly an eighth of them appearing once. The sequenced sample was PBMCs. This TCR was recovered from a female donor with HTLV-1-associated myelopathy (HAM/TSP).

The CDR3 DNA follows: TGTGCCAGCATGGGAGTGGGTTTGGCAGATACGCAGTATTTT. This sequence encodes CASMGVGLADTQYF. The chain is built from TRBV7-9 and TRBJ2-3; a weak D match, TRBD2 (5 bases). Germline values: CDR1 SEHNR, CDR2 FQNEAQ (reference sequence). V was trimmed by 7 bases and J by 4 bases, leaving 15 bases between them. The CDR3 has 14 amino acids.